Listed below are T cell receptor beta chains from one sample, sequenced in a study. TCRdb reanalysed the RT-PCR reads using MiXCR and keeps one entry per CDR3 protein. The sample lists about 680,000 distinct CDR3 sequences, 13% to 15% occurring once. The specimen was memory CD4+ T cells from blood. These receptors were taken from a female donor in good health, serving as a healthy control. Both conserved end residues are part of each CDR3. A D gene is named only where the DNA matches it firmly. Clone size, where shown, is once, few, many, or a class for clones that have expanded.

clone_size: NA; j_call: TRBJ2-7; v_call: TRBV5-4; d_call: TRBD1; cdr3_aa: CASSPPGQGVYEQYF; cdr3_nt: TGTGCCAGCAGCCCGCCGGGACAGGGTGTTTACGAGCAGTACTTC
clone_size: NA; j_call: TRBJ1-4; v_call: TRBV15; d_call: NA; cdr3_aa: CATSRDQPHDEKLFF; cdr3_nt: TGTGCCACCAGCAGAGATCAGCCACACGATGAAAAACTGTTTTTT
clone_size: many; j_call: TRBJ2-1; v_call: TRBV7-2; d_call: NA; cdr3_aa: CASLAAGFYNEQFF; cdr3_nt: TGTGCCAGCCTGGCCGCGGGCTTTTACAATGAGCAGTTCTTC
clone_size: NA; j_call: TRBJ1-5; v_call: TRBV3-1; d_call: NA; cdr3_aa: CASSRGTRNQPQHF; cdr3_nt: TGTGCCAGCAGCCGAGGGACACGAAATCAGCCCCAGCATTTT
clone_size: NA; j_call: TRBJ1-5; v_call: TRBV18; d_call: TRBD1; cdr3_aa: CASSRETGSNNQPQHF; cdr3_nt: TGTGCCAGCTCCCGAGAGACAGGGTCCAACAATCAGCCCCAGCATTTT
clone_size: many; j_call: TRBJ1-2; v_call: TRBV20-1; d_call: TRBD1; cdr3_aa: CSAPSPGGYGYTF; cdr3_nt: TGCAGTGCCCCCTCCCCAGGGGGCTATGGCTACACCTTC
clone_size: many; j_call: TRBJ2-5; v_call: TRBV10-3; d_call: NA; cdr3_aa: CAINRAVGETQYF; cdr3_nt: TGTGCCATTAACAGGGCGGTGGGCGAGACCCAGTACTTC
clone_size: many; j_call: TRBJ1-2; v_call: TRBV5-6; d_call: NA; cdr3_aa: CASSSGTWGYTF; cdr3_nt: TGTGCCAGCAGCAGCGGGACTTGGGGCTACACCTTC
clone_size: NA; j_call: TRBJ1-5; v_call: TRBV5-6; d_call: NA; cdr3_aa: CASSLSGRGAAQPQHF; cdr3_nt: TGTGCCAGCAGCTTGAGTGGTAGAGGGGCCGCACAGCCCCAGCATTTT
clone_size: many; j_call: TRBJ1-2; v_call: TRBV6-5; d_call: NA; cdr3_aa: CASSYSGQGQSSGYTF; cdr3_nt: TGTGCCAGCAGTTACTCGGGGCAGGGCCAATCCTCCGGCTACACCTTC
clone_size: many; j_call: TRBJ2-1; v_call: TRBV7-3; d_call: TRBD1; cdr3_aa: CASSLQGQGYNEQFF; cdr3_nt: TGTGCCAGCAGCCTGCAGGGACAGGGTTACAATGAGCAGTTCTTC
clone_size: many; j_call: TRBJ2-7; v_call: TRBV7-2; d_call: TRBD1; cdr3_aa: CASSSDRDRLYEQYF; cdr3_nt: TGTGCCAGCAGCTCAGACCGGGACAGGCTTTACGAGCAGTACTTC
clone_size: few; j_call: TRBJ2-3; v_call: TRBV24-1; d_call: NA; cdr3_aa: CATSTGTIIDTQYF; cdr3_nt: TGTGCCACCAGTACTGGGACGATCATTGATACGCAGTATTTT
clone_size: NA; j_call: TRBJ1-3; v_call: TRBV7-9; d_call: TRBD1; cdr3_aa: CASSPTGGDTIYF; cdr3_nt: TGTGCCAGCAGCCCGACAGGGGGGGACACCATATATTTT
clone_size: NA; j_call: TRBJ2-1; v_call: TRBV7-2; d_call: TRBD2; cdr3_aa: CASSLGTSGGLEQFF; cdr3_nt: TGTGCCAGCAGCTTAGGGACTAGCGGGGGGCTAGAGCAGTTCTTC
clone_size: few; j_call: TRBJ1-5; v_call: TRBV5-6; d_call: TRBD1; cdr3_aa: CASSRGPDRGYQPQHF; cdr3_nt: TGTGCCAGCAGCCGGGGCCCGGACAGGGGGTATCAGCCCCAGCATTTT
clone_size: few; j_call: TRBJ2-7; v_call: TRBV27; d_call: NA; cdr3_aa: CASSLLNRDEQYF; cdr3_nt: TGTGCCAGCAGTTTACTAAACAGGGACGAGCAGTACTTC
clone_size: few; j_call: TRBJ1-1; v_call: TRBV7-6; d_call: NA; cdr3_aa: CASSQRGTEAFF; cdr3_nt: TGTGCCAGCAGCCAACGAGGGACTGAAGCTTTCTTT
clone_size: few; j_call: TRBJ2-1; v_call: TRBV7-2; d_call: TRBD1; cdr3_aa: CASSPDGTGYNEQFF; cdr3_nt: TGTGCCAGCAGCCCCGATGGGACAGGGTACAATGAGCAGTTCTTC
clone_size: few; j_call: TRBJ1-1; v_call: TRBV24-1; d_call: TRBD1; cdr3_aa: CATRGQGNTEAFF; cdr3_nt: TGTGCCACCAGAGGACAGGGCAACACTGAAGCTTTCTTT
clone_size: NA; j_call: TRBJ1-4; v_call: TRBV20-1; d_call: NA; cdr3_aa: CSATDTGVEKLFF; cdr3_nt: TGCAGTGCTACGGACACAGGAGTAGAAAAACTGTTTTTT
clone_size: NA; j_call: TRBJ2-7; v_call: TRBV18; d_call: NA; cdr3_aa: CASSPYGDEQYF; cdr3_nt: TGTGCCAGCTCACCATACGGGGACGAGCAGTACTTC
clone_size: few; j_call: TRBJ1-4; v_call: TRBV5-1; d_call: TRBD1; cdr3_aa: CASSLGDRLDGEKLFF; cdr3_nt: TGCGCCAGCAGCTTGGGGGACAGGCTGGACGGTGAAAAACTGTTTTTT
clone_size: many; j_call: TRBJ2-1; v_call: TRBV20-1; d_call: TRBD2; cdr3_aa: CSGPDGLAGEAEQFF; cdr3_nt: TGCAGTGGACCCGACGGACTAGCGGGAGAGGCTGAGCAGTTCTTC
clone_size: many; j_call: TRBJ1-5; v_call: TRBV18; d_call: NA; cdr3_aa: CASSPGSNQPQHF; cdr3_nt: TGTGCCAGCAGCCCAGGGAGCAATCAGCCCCAGCATTTT
clone_size: once; j_call: TRBJ2-3; v_call: TRBV6-2/TRBV6-3; d_call: TRBD2; cdr3_aa: CASSSAAGGPDTQYF; cdr3_nt: TGTGCCAGCAGTTCAGCGGCGGGAGGCCCAGATACGCAGTATTTT
clone_size: few; j_call: TRBJ2-5; v_call: TRBV4-3; d_call: NA; cdr3_aa: CASSQGTVRSETQYF; cdr3_nt: TGCGCCAGCAGCCAAGGGACAGTCCGCTCCGAGACCCAGTACTTC
clone_size: NA; j_call: TRBJ2-7; v_call: TRBV4-2; d_call: TRBD2; cdr3_aa: CASSQEVPAFRLAGLSYEQYF; cdr3_nt: TGTGCCAGCAGCCAAGAGGTGCCGGCCTTCAGACTAGCGGGCCTCTCCTACGAGCAGTACTTC
clone_size: many; j_call: TRBJ2-3; v_call: TRBV9; d_call: TRBD2; cdr3_aa: CASTALAGPDDTQYF; cdr3_nt: TGTGCCAGCACTGCCCTAGCGGGTCCGGACGATACGCAGTATTTT
clone_size: many; j_call: TRBJ2-7; v_call: TRBV5-1; d_call: NA; cdr3_aa: CASSLDHVRVAHEQYF; cdr3_nt: TGCGCCAGCAGCTTGGATCATGTCAGGGTGGCCCACGAGCAGTACTTC
clone_size: many; j_call: TRBJ1-5; v_call: TRBV5-1; d_call: TRBD1; cdr3_aa: CASSPDGQGYNQPQHF; cdr3_nt: TGCGCCAGCAGCCCGGATGGACAGGGGTATAATCAGCCCCAGCATTTT
clone_size: few; j_call: TRBJ1-2; v_call: TRBV2; d_call: NA; cdr3_aa: CATRPEGYGYTF; cdr3_nt: TGTGCCACCCGGCCCGAAGGCTATGGCTACACCTTC
clone_size: many; j_call: TRBJ2-1; v_call: TRBV20-1; d_call: TRBD2; cdr3_aa: CSAPSGSRNEQFF; cdr3_nt: TGCAGTGCTCCTAGCGGGAGCAGAAATGAGCAGTTCTTC
clone_size: few; j_call: TRBJ1-2; v_call: TRBV5-5; d_call: NA; cdr3_aa: CASSWTDGPTYGYTF; cdr3_nt: TGTGCCAGCAGCTGGACCGACGGACCCACCTATGGCTACACCTTC
clone_size: many; j_call: TRBJ1-2; v_call: TRBV7-2; d_call: TRBD1; cdr3_aa: CASSDYRGGYTF; cdr3_nt: TGTGCCAGCAGCGACTACAGGGGTGGCTACACCTTC
clone_size: NA; j_call: TRBJ2-7; v_call: TRBV5-1; d_call: NA; cdr3_aa: CASSLTQGVNEQYF; cdr3_nt: TGCGCCAGCAGCTTGACCCAGGGAGTCAACGAGCAGTACTTC
clone_size: NA; j_call: TRBJ1-2; v_call: TRBV18; d_call: NA; cdr3_aa: CASSPPAGRGYGYTF; cdr3_nt: TGTGCCAGCTCACCACCGGCAGGGAGAGGGTATGGCTACACCTTC
clone_size: many; j_call: TRBJ2-3; v_call: TRBV20-1; d_call: NA; cdr3_aa: CSARYRDTQYF; cdr3_nt: TGCAGTGCTAGATACCGCGATACGCAGTATTTT
clone_size: few; j_call: TRBJ2-7; v_call: TRBV6-5; d_call: NA; cdr3_aa: CASGRAGQSSYEQYF; cdr3_nt: TGTGCCAGCGGTAGAGCGGGACAGTCTTCCTACGAGCAGTACTTC
clone_size: few; j_call: TRBJ1-6; v_call: TRBV11-2; d_call: TRBD1; cdr3_aa: CASTYRDSHNSPLHF; cdr3_nt: TGTGCCAGCACCTACAGGGACAGCCATAATTCACCCCTCCACTTT
clone_size: many; j_call: TRBJ2-5; v_call: TRBV10-3; d_call: TRBD2; cdr3_aa: CATRLAGGPGQETQYF; cdr3_nt: TGTGCCACGCGACTAGCGGGAGGGCCTGGCCAAGAGACCCAGTACTTC
clone_size: few; j_call: TRBJ2-1; v_call: TRBV5-1; d_call: NA; cdr3_aa: CASSLEPMTYNEQFF; cdr3_nt: TGCGCCAGCAGCTTGGAACCGATGACCTACAATGAGCAGTTCTTC
clone_size: many; j_call: TRBJ2-5; v_call: TRBV10-3; d_call: TRBD1; cdr3_aa: CAISESGQNQETQYF; cdr3_nt: TGTGCCATCAGTGAGTCGGGACAGAACCAAGAGACCCAGTACTTC
clone_size: few; j_call: TRBJ2-5; v_call: TRBV4-1; d_call: TRBD2; cdr3_aa: CASSQVVLAGGGETQYF; cdr3_nt: TGCGCCAGCAGCCAAGTGGTACTAGCGGGAGGGGGCGAGACCCAGTACTTC
clone_size: NA; j_call: TRBJ1-5; v_call: TRBV18; d_call: NA; cdr3_aa: CASSPNGGSDQPQHF; cdr3_nt: TGTGCCAGCTCACCAAACGGGGGCAGCGATCAGCCCCAGCATTTT
clone_size: many; j_call: TRBJ2-1; v_call: TRBV15; d_call: NA; cdr3_aa: CATSRDGLPGPLNEQFF; cdr3_nt: TGTGCCACCAGCAGAGATGGTCTACCCGGCCCTCTCAATGAGCAGTTCTTC
clone_size: many; j_call: TRBJ2-3; v_call: TRBV15; d_call: TRBD2; cdr3_aa: CATSRPGLTADTQYF; cdr3_nt: TGTGCCACCAGCAGGCCGGGACTAACGGCAGATACGCAGTATTTT
clone_size: NA; j_call: TRBJ2-1; v_call: TRBV5-1; d_call: TRBD2; cdr3_aa: CASSPIPLAGDNEQFF; cdr3_nt: TGCGCCAGCAGCCCGATTCCTCTAGCGGGGGACAATGAGCAGTTCTTC
clone_size: NA; j_call: TRBJ2-1; v_call: TRBV7-2; d_call: NA; cdr3_aa: CASSLSQTNNEQFF; cdr3_nt: TGTGCCAGCAGCTTATCACAGACAAACAATGAGCAGTTCTTC
clone_size: NA; j_call: TRBJ1-1; v_call: TRBV6-5; d_call: NA; cdr3_aa: CASRRADFSEAFF; cdr3_nt: TGTGCCAGCCGCCGGGCCGACTTTTCCGAAGCTTTCTTT
clone_size: many; j_call: TRBJ2-1; v_call: TRBV29-1; d_call: TRBD2; cdr3_aa: CSVGSSGNEQFF; cdr3_nt: TGCAGCGTTGGATCTAGCGGCAATGAGCAGTTCTTC
clone_size: few; j_call: TRBJ2-3; v_call: TRBV9; d_call: NA; cdr3_aa: CASSVYGTSTDTQYF; cdr3_nt: TGTGCCAGCAGCGTATACGGAACTAGCACAGATACGCAGTATTTT
clone_size: NA; j_call: TRBJ2-3; v_call: TRBV28; d_call: TRBD1; cdr3_aa: CASSPSGTGGTDTQYF; cdr3_nt: TGTGCCAGCAGTCCATCCGGGACAGGGGGCACAGATACGCAGTATTTT